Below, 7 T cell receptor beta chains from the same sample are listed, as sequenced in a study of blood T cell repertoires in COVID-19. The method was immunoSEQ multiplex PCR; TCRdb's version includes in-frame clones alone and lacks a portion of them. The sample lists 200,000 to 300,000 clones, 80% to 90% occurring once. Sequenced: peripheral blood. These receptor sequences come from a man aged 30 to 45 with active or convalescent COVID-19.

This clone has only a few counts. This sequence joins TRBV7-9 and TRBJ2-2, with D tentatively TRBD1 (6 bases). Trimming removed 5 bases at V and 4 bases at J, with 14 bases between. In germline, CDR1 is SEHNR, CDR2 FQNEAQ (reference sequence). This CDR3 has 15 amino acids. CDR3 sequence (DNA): TGTGCCAGCAGCACCGACAGGAGAAGCACCGGGGAGCTGTTTTTT. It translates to CASSTDRRSTGELFF.

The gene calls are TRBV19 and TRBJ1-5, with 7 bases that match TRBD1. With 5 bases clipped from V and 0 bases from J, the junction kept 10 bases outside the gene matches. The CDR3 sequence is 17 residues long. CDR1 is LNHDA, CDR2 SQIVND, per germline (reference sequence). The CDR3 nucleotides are TGTGCCAGTAGTCCAACCGACAGGGTCTATAGCAATCAGCCCCAGCATTTT. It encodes CASSPTDRVYSNQPQHF.

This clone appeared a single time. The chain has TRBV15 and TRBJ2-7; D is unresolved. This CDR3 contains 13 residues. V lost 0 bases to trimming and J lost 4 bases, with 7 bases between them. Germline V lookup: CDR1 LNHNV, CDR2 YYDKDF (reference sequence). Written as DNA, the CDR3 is TGTGCCACCAGCAGAGATACCGGGTACGAGCAGTACTTC. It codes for CATSRDTGYEQYF.

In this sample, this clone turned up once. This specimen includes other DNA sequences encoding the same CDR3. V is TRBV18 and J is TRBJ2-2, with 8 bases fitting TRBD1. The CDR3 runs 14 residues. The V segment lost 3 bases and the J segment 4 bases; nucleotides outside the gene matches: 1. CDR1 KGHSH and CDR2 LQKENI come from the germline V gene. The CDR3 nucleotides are TGTGCCAGCTCACCGACAGGGGCCACCGGGGAGCTGTTTTTT. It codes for CASSPTGATGELFF.

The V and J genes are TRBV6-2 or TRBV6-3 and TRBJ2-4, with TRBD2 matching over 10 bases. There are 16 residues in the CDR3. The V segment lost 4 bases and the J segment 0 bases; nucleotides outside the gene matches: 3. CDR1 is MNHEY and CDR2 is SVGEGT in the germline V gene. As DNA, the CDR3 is TGTGCCAGCAGTTTATCTAGCGGGGGAGCCAAAAACATTCAGTACTTC. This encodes CASSLSSGGAKNIQYF.

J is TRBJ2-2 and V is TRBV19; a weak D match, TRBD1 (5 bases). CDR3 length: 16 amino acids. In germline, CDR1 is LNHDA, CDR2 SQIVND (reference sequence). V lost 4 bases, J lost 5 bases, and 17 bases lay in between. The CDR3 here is CASSRFTGYSTGELFF. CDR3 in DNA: TGTGCCAGTAGTAGATTTACAGGTTATTCTACCGGGGAGCTGTTTTTT. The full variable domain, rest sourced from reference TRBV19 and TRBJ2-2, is DGGITQSPKYLFRKEGQNVTLSCEQNLNHDAMYWYRQDPGQGLRLIYYSQIVNDFQKGDIAEGYSVSREKKESFPLTVTSAQKNPTAFYLCASSRFTGYSTGELFFGEGSRLTVL.

The CDR3 DNA is TGTGCCAGCAGCTCAGGGTATAGCAATCAGCCCCAGCATTTT. This gives the protein CASSSGYSNQPQHF. V and J are TRBV28 and TRBJ1-5, with TRBD1 as a possible D gene (5 bases). Germline CDR1 MDHEN, CDR2 SYDVKM. V was cut by 6 bases and J by 0 bases, with 9 bases left in between. The length of the CDR3 is 14 residues.